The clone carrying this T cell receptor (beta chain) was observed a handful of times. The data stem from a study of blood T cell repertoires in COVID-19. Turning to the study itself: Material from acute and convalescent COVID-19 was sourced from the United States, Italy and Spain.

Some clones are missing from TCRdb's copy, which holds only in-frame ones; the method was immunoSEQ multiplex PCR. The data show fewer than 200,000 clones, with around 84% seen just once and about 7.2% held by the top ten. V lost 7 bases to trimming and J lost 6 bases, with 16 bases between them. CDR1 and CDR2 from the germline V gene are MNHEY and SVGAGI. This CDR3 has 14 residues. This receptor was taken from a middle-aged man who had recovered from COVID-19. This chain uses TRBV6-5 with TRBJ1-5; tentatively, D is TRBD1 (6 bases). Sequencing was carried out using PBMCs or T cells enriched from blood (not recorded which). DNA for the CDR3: TGTGCCAGCACCGTGACAGGAGGCGGTCAGCCCCAGCATTTT. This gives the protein CASTVTGGGQPQHF.